The sequence of this T cell receptor beta chain was determined in a study of T-cell memory formation after mild COVID-19. Constant-segment primers served in 5'RACE that generated TCR alpha and TCR beta cDNA libraries bearing sample barcodes and UMIs. TCRdb re-called the 5' RACE reads through MiXCR, storing one row per CDR3 protein. Here the sample spans hundreds of thousands of distinct CDR3 sequences, nearly 25% being singletons. This clonotype appeared a few times. Its antigen is undetermined. Study-wide points: CD4+ contracting clones were found mainly in CM and EM, and CD8+ ones in EMRA. Later expanders leaned toward CD4+, whereas clones contracting from day 15 to 85 were balanced CD4/CD8. Memory sampled before infection contained some responding clones, suggesting cross-reactive memory joined.

After removal of 0 bases from V and 10 bases from J, the junction contained 10 bases not matched to a gene. CDR1 is SGHVS and CDR2 is FQNEAQ in the germline V gene. CDR3 length: 18 residues. Sequencing input: PBMCs or a T cell subset sorted from them (not recorded which). This TCR came from an adult woman who had mild COVID-19 (a few samples of this study predate the infection). Cell type and time point are not known. V usage is TRBV7-8 and J usage is TRBJ2-1; the match to TRBD2 covers 15 bases. The CDR3, as DNA: TGTGCCAGCAGCTTAGCGCCCAAGGGACTAGCGGGAGGATTAGAGCAGTTCTTC. Protein: CASSLAPKGLAGGLEQFF.